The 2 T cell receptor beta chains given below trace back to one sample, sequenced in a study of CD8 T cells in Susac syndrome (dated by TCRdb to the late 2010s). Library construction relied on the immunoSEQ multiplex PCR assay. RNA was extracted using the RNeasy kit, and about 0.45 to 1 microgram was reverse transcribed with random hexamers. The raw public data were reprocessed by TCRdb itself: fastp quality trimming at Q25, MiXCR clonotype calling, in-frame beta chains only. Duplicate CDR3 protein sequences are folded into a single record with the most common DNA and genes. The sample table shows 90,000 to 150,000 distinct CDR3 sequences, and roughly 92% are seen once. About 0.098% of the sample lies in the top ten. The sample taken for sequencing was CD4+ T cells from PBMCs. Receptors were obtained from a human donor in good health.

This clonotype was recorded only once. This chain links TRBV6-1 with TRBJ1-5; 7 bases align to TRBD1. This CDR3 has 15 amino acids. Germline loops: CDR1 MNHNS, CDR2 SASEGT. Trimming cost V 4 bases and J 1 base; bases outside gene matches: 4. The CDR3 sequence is CASSGDSGSNQPQHF. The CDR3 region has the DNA TGTGCCAGCAGTGGGGACAGTGGAAGCAATCAGCCCCAGCATTTT.

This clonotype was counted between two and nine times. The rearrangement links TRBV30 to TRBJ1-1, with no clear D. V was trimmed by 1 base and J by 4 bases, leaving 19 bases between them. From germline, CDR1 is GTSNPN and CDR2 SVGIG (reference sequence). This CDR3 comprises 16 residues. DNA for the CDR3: TGTGCCTGGAGTGAGAGGGTGGGCATCGGGTTCACTGAAGCTTTCTTT. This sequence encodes CAWSERVGIGFTEAFF.